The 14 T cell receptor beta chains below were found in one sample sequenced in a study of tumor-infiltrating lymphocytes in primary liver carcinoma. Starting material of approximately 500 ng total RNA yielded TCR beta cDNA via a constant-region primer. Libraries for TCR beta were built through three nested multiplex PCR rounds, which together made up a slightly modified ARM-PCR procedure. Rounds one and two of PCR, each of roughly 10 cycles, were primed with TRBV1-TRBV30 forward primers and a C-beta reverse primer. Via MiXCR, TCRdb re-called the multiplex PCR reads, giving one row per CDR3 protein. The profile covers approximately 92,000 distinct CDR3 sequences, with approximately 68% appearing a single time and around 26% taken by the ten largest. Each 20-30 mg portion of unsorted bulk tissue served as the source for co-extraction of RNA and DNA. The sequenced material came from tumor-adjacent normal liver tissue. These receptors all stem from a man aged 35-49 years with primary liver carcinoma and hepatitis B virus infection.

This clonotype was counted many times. CDR3 DNA: TGTGCCAGTAGGGGACTTCTCTACGAGCAGTACTTC. It encodes CASRGLLYEQYF. V and J are TRBV6-2 or TRBV6-3 and TRBJ2-7; tentative D call: TRBD2 (6 bases). Germline V gene sequence: CDR1 MNHEY, CDR2 SVGEGT. V shed 9 bases and J shed 3 bases, with 12 bases lying between them. The CDR3 sequence is 12 residues long.

CDR3 region: CASSPHGLAGKGGTDTQYF. The CDR3 DNA reads as TGTGCCAGCAGTCCCCACGGACTAGCGGGAAAAGGTGGCACAGATACGCAGTATTTT. The chain links TRBV28 to TRBJ2-3, with 12 bases aligning to TRBD2. The CDR3 spans 19 residues. Losses at the gene ends were 5 bases for V and 1 base for J; bases not matched to a gene: 13. Germline-derived CDR1 and CDR2 are MDHEN and SYDVKM.

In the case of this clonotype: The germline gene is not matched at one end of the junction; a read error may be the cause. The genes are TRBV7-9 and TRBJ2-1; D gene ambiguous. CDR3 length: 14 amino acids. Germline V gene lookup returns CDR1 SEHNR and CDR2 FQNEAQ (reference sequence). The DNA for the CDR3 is TGTGCCAGCAGCGCCCAGAGCTCCTACAATGGGCAGTTCTTC. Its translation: CASSAQSSYNGQFF. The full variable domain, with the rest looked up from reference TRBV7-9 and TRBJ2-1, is DTGVSQNPRHKITKRGQNVTFRCDPISEHNRLYWYRQTLGQGPEFLTYFQNEAQLEKSRLLSDRFSAERPKGSFSTLEIQRTEQGDSAMYLCASSAQSSYNGQFFGPGTRLTVL.

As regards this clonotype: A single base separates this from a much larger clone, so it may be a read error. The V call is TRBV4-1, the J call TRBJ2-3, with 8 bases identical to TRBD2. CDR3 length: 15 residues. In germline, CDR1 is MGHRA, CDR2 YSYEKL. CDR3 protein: CASSQREASTGTQYF. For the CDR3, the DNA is TGCGCCAGCAGCCAGCGGGAGGCGAGCACAGGTACGCAGTATTTT.

The CDR3: CASSLGALGPSNEQFF. CDR3 in DNA: TGTGCCAGCAGCTTAGGTGCGCTAGGTCCGTCCAATGAGCAGTTCTTC. V is TRBV11-3 and J is TRBJ2-1; D is undetermined. The length of the CDR3 is 16 residues. The V gene lost 1 base and the J gene lost 6 bases, with 16 bases spanning the gap. Per germline, CDR1 SGHNT and CDR2 YENEEA.

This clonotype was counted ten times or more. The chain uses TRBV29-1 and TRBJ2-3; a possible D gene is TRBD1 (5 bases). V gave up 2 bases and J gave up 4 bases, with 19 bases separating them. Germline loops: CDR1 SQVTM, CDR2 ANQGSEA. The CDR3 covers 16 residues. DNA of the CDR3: TGCAGCGTTGAAAACCCCCGGCAGGGTGGGCCAGATACGCAGTATTTT. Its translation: CSVENPRQGGPDTQYF.

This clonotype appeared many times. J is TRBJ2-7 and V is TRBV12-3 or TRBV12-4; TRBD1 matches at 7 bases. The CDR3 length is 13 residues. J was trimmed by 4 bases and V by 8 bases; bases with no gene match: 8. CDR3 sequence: CASSGQVRYEQYF. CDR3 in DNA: TGTGCCAGCTCTGGACAGGTTAGGTACGAGCAGTACTTC.

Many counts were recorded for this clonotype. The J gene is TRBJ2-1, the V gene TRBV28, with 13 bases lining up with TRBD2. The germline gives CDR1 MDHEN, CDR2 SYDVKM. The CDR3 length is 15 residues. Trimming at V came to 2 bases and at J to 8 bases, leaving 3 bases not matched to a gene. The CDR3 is CASSLRTSGSYEQFF. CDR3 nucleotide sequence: TGTGCCAGCAGTTTAAGGACTAGCGGGAGTTATGAGCAGTTCTTC. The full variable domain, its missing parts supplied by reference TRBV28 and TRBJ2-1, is DVKVTQSSRYLVKRTGEKVFLECVQDMDHENMFWYRQDPGLGLRLIYFSYDVKMKEKGDIPEGYSVSREKKERFSLILESASTNQTSMYLCASSLRTSGSYEQFFGPGTRLTVL.

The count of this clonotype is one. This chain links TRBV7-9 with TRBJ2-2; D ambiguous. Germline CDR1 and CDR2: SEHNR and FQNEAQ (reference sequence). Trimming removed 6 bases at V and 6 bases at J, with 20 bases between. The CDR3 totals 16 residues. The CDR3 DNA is TGTGCCAGCAGTTCACAGAGACCCGCTTACCCCGGGGAGCTGTTTTTT. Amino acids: CASSSQRPAYPGELFF. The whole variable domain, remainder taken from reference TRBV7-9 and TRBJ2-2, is DTGVSQNPRHKITKRGQNVTFRCDPISEHNRLYWYRQTLGQGPEFLTYFQNEAQLEKSRLLSDRFSAERPKGSFSTLEIQRTEQGDSAMYLCASSSQRPAYPGELFFGEGSRLTVL.

The CDR3, as DNA: TGTGCCAGCAGTGAAGATTCGAGGACTAGCGGTGCACAACATACGCAGTATTTT. This gives the protein CASSEDSRTSGAQHTQYF. The chain recombines TRBV2 with TRBJ2-3; 10 bases match TRBD2. CDR1 is SNHLY, CDR2 FYNNEI, per germline. This CDR3 has 18 residues. The ends lost 1 base at V and 7 bases at J; junction bases unmatched: 14.

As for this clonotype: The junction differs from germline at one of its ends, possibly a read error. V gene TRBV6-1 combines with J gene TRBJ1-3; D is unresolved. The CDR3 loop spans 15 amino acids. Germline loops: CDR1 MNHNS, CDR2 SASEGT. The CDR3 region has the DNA TGTGCCAGCAGTGTTACAGACTACTCTGGAAACGCCATATATTTT. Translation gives CASSVTDYSGNAIYF.

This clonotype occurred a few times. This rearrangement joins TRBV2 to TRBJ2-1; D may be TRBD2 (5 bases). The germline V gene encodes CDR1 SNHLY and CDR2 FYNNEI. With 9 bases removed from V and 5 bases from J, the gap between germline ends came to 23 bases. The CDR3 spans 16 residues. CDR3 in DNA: TGTGCCAGTCGCGAGGCTACGGGGTTTCCAGACAATGAGCAGTTCTTC. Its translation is CASREATGFPDNEQFF. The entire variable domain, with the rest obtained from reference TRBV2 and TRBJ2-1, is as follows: EPEVTQTPSHQVTQMGQEVILRCVPISNHLYFYWYRQILGQKVEFLVSFYNNEISEKSEIFDDQFSVERPDGSNFTLKIRSTKLEDSAMYFCASREATGFPDNEQFFGPGTRLTVL.

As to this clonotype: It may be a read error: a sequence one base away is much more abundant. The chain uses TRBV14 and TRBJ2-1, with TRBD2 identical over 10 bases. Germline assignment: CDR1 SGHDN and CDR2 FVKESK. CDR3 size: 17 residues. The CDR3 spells CASSHPGGTSAYNKQFF. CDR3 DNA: TGTGCCAGCAGCCATCCCGGTGGGACTAGCGCGTACAATAAGCAGTTCTTC.

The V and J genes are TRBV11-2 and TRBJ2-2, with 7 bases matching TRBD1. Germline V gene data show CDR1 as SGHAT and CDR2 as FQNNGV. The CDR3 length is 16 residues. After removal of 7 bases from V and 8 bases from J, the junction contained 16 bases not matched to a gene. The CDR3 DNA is TGTGCCAGCAACTTCCCGACAGGGATGGTCTCAGGGGAGCTGTTTTTT. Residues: CASNFPTGMVSGELFF.